The present T cell receptor beta chain was sequenced within a study of prognosis after radiotherapy for stage I lung cancer (dated by TCRdb to the early 2020s). As for the study more broadly: Fewer than 20 stage I NSCLC patients were enrolled in Nanjing, China, between 2018 and 2019. All patients were regarded as medically inoperable, because of comorbidities in over 10 patients and refusal of surgery in more than 5 patients. Peripheral blood TCR beta repertoires were profiled in stage I NSCLC patients before and after stereotactic body radiotherapy, and the repertoires were related to distant failure. SBRT was not combined with any concurrent therapy in any patient. About 20% of the 19 patients developed distant metastases after SBRT, at a median of roughly 7 months; the other 15 showed no significant progression. Using image-guided IMRT or VMAT, SBRT was delivered in 3 to 5 fractions at a biologically effective dose of at least 100 Gy. Ages in the cohort of about a dozen men and about six women ranged from about 50 to 84 years, with a median of 74. Roughly 5 patients had oligometastatic NSCLC after their primary tumor was surgically resected, and roughly 14 patients had newly diagnosed primary stage I lung tumors. Squamous cell carcinoma histology was identified in 7 or 8 patients, and adenocarcinoma histology was identified in twelve patients. The study sequenced some 38 blood samples from around 20 patients, one before and one after SBRT per patient. Results and caveats for the whole study, not just this receptor: None of the reported P values were adjusted for multiple comparisons. Differences in TRBV and TRBJ usage frequencies by metastasis status were reportedly observed in two V genes at baseline and in roughly ten V and two J genes after SBRT. Post-SBRT Shannon entropy and its change from baseline were lower in patients who developed distant metastases; baseline Shannon entropy was not associated with metastases. Tumor specificity of expanded TCR clones was not determined. The small cohort and short follow-up limited the study, so independent validation of the findings is needed. After SBRT, the number of unique TCR clones decreased (median around 10,000 before versus about 7,000 after; Wilcoxon paired P=0.011).

All patients had node-negative disease on CT and PET/CT, and none had a history of other malignancies or had previously received chemotherapy or radiotherapy. At each of two time points, 5.5 to 7 milliliters of peripheral venous blood were collected in EDTA tubes. PBMCs were isolated by Ficoll-Paque Plus density-gradient centrifugation. Immediately after collection, samples were stored at -80 degrees C until analysis. The TCR beta CDR3 region was amplified from genomic DNA by two rounds of multiplex PCR. In the first round of PCR, primers specific to each TRBV and TRBJ gene were used, and the primer sequences are filed in Chinese patent CN105087789A. Universal primers were used in the second PCR round. The Roche High Pure PCR Template Preparation Kit was used to extract genomic DNA from the frozen PBMCs. Libraries were sequenced paired-end with 151 bp reads on an Illumina HiSeq 3000. The authors' analysis ran thus. CutAdapt was used to remove raw reads lacking the multiplex PCR primer sequences. High-quality paired reads were merged into contigs with PEAR. TRB V, D and J gene segments were assigned to each contig with MiXCR by alignment to reference sequences. CDR3 sequences were clustered by base quality and sequence similarity to remove sequencing errors. Shannon entropy, normalized by the natural log of the productive TCR sequence number, served as the measure of diversity. To get clonality, Shannon entropy was divided by the natural log of the number of unique clonotypes, and that result was subtracted from one. Using the Youden index from ROC curves, the researchers picked the repertoire-metric cut-offs for progression-free survival, and all analyses were carried out in R 3.5.3. TCRdb reran the public reads through fastp at Q25 and MiXCR, keeping productive beta chains. Here each entry gathers all rows of one CDR3 protein and keeps the most common genes and DNA. These V and J calls originate from TCRdb's pipeline instead of the authors' own analysis. The sample table lists 20,000 to 30,000 distinct CDR3 sequences, about 36% of them with a count of one. The ten largest make up less than 65% of the sample.

This clonotype was recorded many times. Its antigen specificity is not known. Nothing much larger sits one base from this clone, and base qualities are not available. The sequences come from PBMCs, collected before or after stereotactic body radiation therapy (not recorded which). This TCR was recovered from a donor aged 50 or older with non-small cell lung cancer.

The DNA reads TGTGCCAGCAGCCGACTCCCGGGAAACATAGGGGAAAAACTGTTTTTT. It encodes CASSRLPGNIGEKLFF. Recombination joined TRBV27 with TRBJ1-4; the D gene cannot be resolved reliably. The CDR3 runs 16 residues from the cysteine to the phenylalanine. Solely the CDR3 DNA is kept, with 48 bases framed from the first base. CDR1 and CDR2 were assigned from the germline V gene (reference sequence) as MNHEY and SMNVEV. V loses 6 bases of germline sequence and J loses 8 bases, and the interval between the two ends is 22 bases.